These T cell receptor beta chains were read from a single sample in a study of vaccination effects on CD4 cells after COVID-19. These TCRs are of unknown antigen specificity. Profiling relied on immunoSEQ multiplex PCR, and the TCRdb table lists in-frame clones only, not all of them. The table shows approximately 28,000 clones, with 80% occurring only once. The sequencing here drew on CD4+ T cells from PBMCs cultured with SARS-CoV-2 spike peptides, taken after COVID-19 vaccination. These receptors were taken from a human donor who received a COVID-19 vaccine. Some clones in this sample may be carry-over from other donors' samples. Each CDR3 is given with its conserved first and last residue. The order of the fields is CDR3 protein, V gene, clone size, J gene. Size is stated for part of the rows, as once, few or many counts, or as a class when the clone is expanded.

CASSFQQGNTQYF TRBV7-2 few TRBJ2-3
CASSLADGIMANEKLFF TRBV7-8 . TRBJ1-4
CASSLSRTTNTEAFF TRBV5-5 . TRBJ1-1
CASSWGSGSTDTQYF TRBV5-6 . TRBJ2-3
CASSADPTGFSGNTIYF TRBV5-1 . TRBJ1-3
CASTPSGTTNEKLFF TRBV28 . TRBJ1-4
CAWSLGINYGYTF TRBV30 . TRBJ1-2
CASSFSPNTEAFF TRBV7-2 . TRBJ1-1
CASSQALAVGQETQYF TRBV4-1 once TRBJ2-5
CASSVDWGNADTQYF TRBV9 . TRBJ2-3
CASSEETPNTEAFF TRBV2 . TRBJ1-1
CASSLVGTDTIYF TRBV5-6 . TRBJ1-3
CASSRTEDGYTF TRBV18 . TRBJ1-2
CASSQGRTENTEAFF TRBV4-1 . TRBJ1-1
CASRFTSNQPQHF TRBV27 . TRBJ1-5
CASGGGGAGETQYF TRBV3-1/TRBV3-2 . TRBJ2-5
CASSRQGVATEAFF TRBV18 . TRBJ1-1
CATSRGLQGDGYTF TRBV15 . TRBJ1-2
CASSQDGSTYLLSGNTIYF TRBV4-2 . TRBJ1-3
CASSQESTSGLFF TRBV3-1/TRBV3-2 few TRBJ2-2
CASSTDRNTGELFF TRBV5-1 . TRBJ2-2
CASSLPGGSGNTIYF TRBV5-4 . TRBJ1-3
CASTRDRSTDTQYF TRBV6-5 . TRBJ2-3
CASSGTSGSYNLNSYEQYF TRBV5-1 . TRBJ2-7
CASSLGFKGGLGTTSTDTQYF TRBV7-6 . TRBJ2-3
CASSLRTGDTQYF TRBV28 . TRBJ2-3
CASSMGQNYGYTF TRBV7-2 . TRBJ1-2
CASSGDTRNTEAFF TRBV19 . TRBJ1-1
CASSPRTSGASGETQYF TRBV7-3 . TRBJ2-5
CASSGTGTGNYGYTF TRBV28 . TRBJ1-2
CASSYFSGQGQETQYF TRBV6-5 . TRBJ2-5
CASGLRDRGFFGPLHF TRBV12-5 . TRBJ1-6
CASSRNSMNTEAFF TRBV3-1/TRBV3-2 few TRBJ1-1
CASSPLGQGAKGSPLHF TRBV18 . TRBJ1-6
CASSPLAGGPIDTQYF TRBV5-1 . TRBJ2-3
CASSRDSSTDTQYF TRBV10-1 . TRBJ2-3
CASKGQSNQPQHF TRBV2 few TRBJ1-5
CASSRGQFSGANVLTF TRBV6-6 . TRBJ2-6
CASSAAGGLYNEQFF TRBV9 . TRBJ2-1